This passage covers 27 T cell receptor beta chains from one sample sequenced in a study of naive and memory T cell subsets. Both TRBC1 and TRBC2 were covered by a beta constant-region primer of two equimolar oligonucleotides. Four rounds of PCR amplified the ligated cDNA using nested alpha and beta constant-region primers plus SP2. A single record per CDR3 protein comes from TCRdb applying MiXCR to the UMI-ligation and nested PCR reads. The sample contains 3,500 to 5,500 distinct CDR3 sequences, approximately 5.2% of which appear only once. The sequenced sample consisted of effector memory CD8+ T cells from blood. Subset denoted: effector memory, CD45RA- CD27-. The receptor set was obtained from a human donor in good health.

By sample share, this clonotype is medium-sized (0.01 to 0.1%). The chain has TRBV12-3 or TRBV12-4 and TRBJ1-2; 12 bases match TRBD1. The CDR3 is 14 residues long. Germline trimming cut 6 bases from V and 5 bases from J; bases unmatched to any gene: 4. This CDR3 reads CASSGGQGAYGYTF. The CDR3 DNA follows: TGTGCCAGCAGCGGGGGACAGGGGGCGTATGGCTACACCTTC.

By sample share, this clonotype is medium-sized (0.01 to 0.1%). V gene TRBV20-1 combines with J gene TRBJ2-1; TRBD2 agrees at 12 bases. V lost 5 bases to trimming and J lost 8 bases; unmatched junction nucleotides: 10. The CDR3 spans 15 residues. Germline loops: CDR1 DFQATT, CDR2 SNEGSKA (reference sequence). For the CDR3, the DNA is TGCAGTGCTTACCGGACTAGCGGGACCCCCCATGAGCAGTTCTTC. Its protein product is CSAYRTSGTPHEQFF.

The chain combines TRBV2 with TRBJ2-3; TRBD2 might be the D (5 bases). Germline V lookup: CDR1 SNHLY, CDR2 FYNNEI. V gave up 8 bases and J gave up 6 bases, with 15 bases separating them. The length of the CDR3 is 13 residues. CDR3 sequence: CASASEGWDTQYF. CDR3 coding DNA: TGTGCCAGCGCATCCGAGGGCTGGGATACGCAGTATTTT.

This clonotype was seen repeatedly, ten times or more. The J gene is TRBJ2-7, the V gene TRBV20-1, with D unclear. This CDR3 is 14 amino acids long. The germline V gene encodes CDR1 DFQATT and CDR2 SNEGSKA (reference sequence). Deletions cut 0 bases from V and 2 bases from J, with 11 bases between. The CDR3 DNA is TGCAGTGCTAGAGATGGCTCCGAGACCTACGAGCAGTACTTC. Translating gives CSARDGSETYEQYF.

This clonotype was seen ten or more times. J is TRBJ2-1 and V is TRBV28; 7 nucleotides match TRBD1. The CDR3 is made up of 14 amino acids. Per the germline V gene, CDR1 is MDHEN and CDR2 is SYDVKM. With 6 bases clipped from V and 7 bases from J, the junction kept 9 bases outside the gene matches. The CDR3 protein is CASRRDRDENEQFF. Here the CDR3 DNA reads TGTGCCAGCAGACGTGACAGGGATGAAAATGAGCAGTTCTTC.

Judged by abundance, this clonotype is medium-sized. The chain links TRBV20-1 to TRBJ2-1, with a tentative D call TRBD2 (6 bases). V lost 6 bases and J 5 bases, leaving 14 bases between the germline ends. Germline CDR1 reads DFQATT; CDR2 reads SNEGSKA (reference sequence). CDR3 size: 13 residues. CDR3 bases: TGCAGTGCGCGGGGAAAATGGGACAATGAGCAGTTCTTC. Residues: CSARGKWDNEQFF.

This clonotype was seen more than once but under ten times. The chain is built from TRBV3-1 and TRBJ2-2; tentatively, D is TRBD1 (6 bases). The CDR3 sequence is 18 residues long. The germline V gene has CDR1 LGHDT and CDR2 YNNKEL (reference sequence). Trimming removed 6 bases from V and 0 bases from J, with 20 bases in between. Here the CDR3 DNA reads TGTGCCAGCAGTAGTCTCCGTCTGGACAGTGCGAACACCGGGGAGCTGTTTTTT. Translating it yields CASSSLRLDSANTGELFF.

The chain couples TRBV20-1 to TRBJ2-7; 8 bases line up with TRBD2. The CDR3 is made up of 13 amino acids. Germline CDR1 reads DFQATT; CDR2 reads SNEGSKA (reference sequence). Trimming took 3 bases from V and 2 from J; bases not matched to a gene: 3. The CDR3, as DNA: TGCAGTGCTAGTAGCGGGATAGCCTACGAGCAGTACTTC. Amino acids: CSASSGIAYEQYF.

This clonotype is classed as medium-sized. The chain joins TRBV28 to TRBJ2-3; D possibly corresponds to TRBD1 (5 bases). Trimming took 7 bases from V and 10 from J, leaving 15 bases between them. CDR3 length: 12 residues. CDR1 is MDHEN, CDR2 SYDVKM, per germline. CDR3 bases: TGTGCCAGCACCCCCCCAAGGGGTCCGCAGTATTTT. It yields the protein CASTPPRGPQYF.

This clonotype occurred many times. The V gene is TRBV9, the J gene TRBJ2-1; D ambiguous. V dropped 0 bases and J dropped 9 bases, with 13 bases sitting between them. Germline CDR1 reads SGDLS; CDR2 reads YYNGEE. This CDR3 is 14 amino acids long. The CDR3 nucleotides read TGTGCCAGCAGCGTAGCTAAAGGGAATATTGAGCAGTTCTTC. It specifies CASSVAKGNIEQFF.

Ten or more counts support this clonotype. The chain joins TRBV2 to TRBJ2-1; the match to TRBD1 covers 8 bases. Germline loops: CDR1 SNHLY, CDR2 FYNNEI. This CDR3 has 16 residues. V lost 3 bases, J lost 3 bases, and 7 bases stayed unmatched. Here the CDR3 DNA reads TGTGCCAGCAGTGAGGTTATAGGGACAGGCTACAATGAGCAGTTCTTC. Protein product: CASSEVIGTGYNEQFF.

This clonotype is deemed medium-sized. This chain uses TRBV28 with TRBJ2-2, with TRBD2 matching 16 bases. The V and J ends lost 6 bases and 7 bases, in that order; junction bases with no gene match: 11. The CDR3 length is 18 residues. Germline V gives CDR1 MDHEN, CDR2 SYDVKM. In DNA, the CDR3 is TGTGCCAGCAGCCCCGGGACTAGCGGGAGGGCCTATAGCGGGGAGCTGTTTTTT. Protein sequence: CASSPGTSGRAYSGELFF.

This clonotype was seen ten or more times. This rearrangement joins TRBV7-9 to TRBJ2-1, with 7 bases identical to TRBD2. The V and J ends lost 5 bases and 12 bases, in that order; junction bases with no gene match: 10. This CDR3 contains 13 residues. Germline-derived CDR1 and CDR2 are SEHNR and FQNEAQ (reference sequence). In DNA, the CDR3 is TGTGCCAGCAGCCGTAGACTAGCCCAGGGGCAGTTCTTC. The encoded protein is CASSRRLAQGQFF.

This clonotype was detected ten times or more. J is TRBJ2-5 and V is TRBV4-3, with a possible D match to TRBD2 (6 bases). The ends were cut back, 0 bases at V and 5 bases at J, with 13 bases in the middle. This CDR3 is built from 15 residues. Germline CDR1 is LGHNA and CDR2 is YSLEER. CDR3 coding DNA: TGCGCCAGCAGCCAAGACTTTACTAGCCCGGAGACCCAGTACTTC. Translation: CASSQDFTSPETQYF.

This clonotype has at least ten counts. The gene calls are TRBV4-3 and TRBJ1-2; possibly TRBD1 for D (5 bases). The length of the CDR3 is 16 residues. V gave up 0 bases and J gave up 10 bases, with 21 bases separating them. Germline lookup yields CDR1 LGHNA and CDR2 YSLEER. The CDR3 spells CASSQDWGTGPRDYTF. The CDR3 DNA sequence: TGCGCCAGCAGCCAAGATTGGGGTACAGGACCCCGCGACTACACCTTC.

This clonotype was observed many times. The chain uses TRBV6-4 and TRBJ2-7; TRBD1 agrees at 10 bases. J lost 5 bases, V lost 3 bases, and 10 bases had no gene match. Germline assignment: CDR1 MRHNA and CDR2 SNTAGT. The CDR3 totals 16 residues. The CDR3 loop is CASSESGTGDPHEQYF. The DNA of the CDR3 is TGTGCCAGCAGTGAGTCCGGGACAGGGGATCCCCACGAGCAGTACTTC.

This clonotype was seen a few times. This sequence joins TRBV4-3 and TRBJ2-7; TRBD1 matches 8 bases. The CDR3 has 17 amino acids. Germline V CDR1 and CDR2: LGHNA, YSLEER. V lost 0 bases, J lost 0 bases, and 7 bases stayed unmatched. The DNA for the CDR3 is TGCGCCAGCAGCCAAGATCCGCAGGGGGCCCCCTCCTACGAGCAGTACTTC. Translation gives CASSQDPQGAPSYEQYF.

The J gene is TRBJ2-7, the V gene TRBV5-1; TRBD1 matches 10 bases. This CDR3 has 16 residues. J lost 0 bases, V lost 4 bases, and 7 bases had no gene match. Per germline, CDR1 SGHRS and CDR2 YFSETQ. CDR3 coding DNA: TGCGCCAGCAGCCTGCGTGGACAGGGGGGCTCCTACGAGCAGTACTTC. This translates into CASSLRGQGGSYEQYF.

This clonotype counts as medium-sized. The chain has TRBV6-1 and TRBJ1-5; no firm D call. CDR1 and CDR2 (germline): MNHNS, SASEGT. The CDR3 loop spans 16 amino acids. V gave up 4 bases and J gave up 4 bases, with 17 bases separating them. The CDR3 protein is CASSGTEALWNQPQHF. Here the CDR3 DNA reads TGTGCCAGCAGTGGCACGGAAGCCTTGTGGAATCAGCCCCAGCATTTT.

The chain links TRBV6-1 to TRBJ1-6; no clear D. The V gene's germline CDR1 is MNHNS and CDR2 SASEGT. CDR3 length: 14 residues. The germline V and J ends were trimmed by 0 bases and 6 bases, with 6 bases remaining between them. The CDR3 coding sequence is TGTGCCAGCAGTGAAGCGATGACTAATTCACCCCTCCACTTT. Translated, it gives CASSEAMTNSPLHF.

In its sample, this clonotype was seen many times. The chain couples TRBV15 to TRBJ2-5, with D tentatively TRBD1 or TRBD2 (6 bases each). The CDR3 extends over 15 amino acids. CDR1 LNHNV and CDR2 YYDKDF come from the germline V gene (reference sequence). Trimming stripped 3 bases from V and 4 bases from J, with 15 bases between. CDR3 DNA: TGTGCCACCAGCAGCGGGGGCGAAGCGTCAGAGACCCAGTACTTC. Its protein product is CATSSGGEASETQYF.

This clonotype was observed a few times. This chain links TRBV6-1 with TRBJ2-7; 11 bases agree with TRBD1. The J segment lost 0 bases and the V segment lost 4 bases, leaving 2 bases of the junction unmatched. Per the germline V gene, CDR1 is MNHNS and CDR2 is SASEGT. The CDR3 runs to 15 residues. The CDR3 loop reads CASSAGTGGSYEQYF. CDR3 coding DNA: TGTGCCAGCAGTGCGGGGACAGGGGGCTCCTACGAGCAGTACTTC.

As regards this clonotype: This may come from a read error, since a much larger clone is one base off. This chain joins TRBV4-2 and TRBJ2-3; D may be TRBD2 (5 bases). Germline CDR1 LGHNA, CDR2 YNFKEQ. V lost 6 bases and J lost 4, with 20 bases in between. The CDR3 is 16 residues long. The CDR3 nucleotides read TGTGCCAGCAGTCCGTCGGGCGGGTACCCCCCAGATACGCAGTATTTT. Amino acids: CASSPSGGYPPDTQYF.

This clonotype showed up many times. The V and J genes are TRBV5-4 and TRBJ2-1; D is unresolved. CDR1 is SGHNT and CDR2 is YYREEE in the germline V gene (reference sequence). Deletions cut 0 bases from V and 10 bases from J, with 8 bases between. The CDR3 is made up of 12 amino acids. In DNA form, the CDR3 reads TGTGCCAGCAGCTTGGGGAGTTCCGAGCAGTTCTTC. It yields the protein CASSLGSSEQFF.

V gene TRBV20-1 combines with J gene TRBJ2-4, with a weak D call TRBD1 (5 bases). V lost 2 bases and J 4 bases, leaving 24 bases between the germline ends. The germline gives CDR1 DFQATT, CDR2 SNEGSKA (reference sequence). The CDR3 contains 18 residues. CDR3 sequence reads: CSARLGTAGTRVKNIQYF. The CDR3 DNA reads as TGCAGTGCTAGATTAGGAACGGCAGGCACCAGGGTTAAAAACATTCAGTACTTC.

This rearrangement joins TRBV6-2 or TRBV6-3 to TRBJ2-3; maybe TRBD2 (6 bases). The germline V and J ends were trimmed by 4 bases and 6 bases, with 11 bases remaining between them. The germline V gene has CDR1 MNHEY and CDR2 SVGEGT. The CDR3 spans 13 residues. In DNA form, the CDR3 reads TGTGCCAGCAGTTCTAGCGTTCAGGATACGCAGTATTTT. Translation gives CASSSSVQDTQYF.

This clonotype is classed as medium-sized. CDR3 nucleotides: TGCAGTGCTAGAGCCCTCGAAGGAAGCGGTTGGGTCCAAGAGACCCAGTACTTC. Translating gives CSARALEGSGWVQETQYF. The chain combines TRBV20-1 with TRBJ2-5, with D tentatively TRBD2 (5 bases). The CDR3 covers 18 residues. Germline V gene lookup returns CDR1 DFQATT and CDR2 SNEGSKA (reference sequence). V was cut by 1 base and J by 1 base, with 22 bases left in between.